The 18 T cell receptor beta chains given below trace back to one sample, sequenced in a study of blood T cell repertoires in COVID-19. Here immunoSEQ multiplex PCR was the method, and the copy in TCRdb shows in-frame clones only, minus some. The sample holds 350,000 or so clones, 89% seen once. Sequenced sample: peripheral blood. The source of these receptors is a woman aged 60-70 years with COVID-19, enrolled during active disease.

In DNA form, the CDR3 reads TGCGCCAGCAGCCGGCTAGCGGGGTTCCAAGAGACCCAGTACTTC. Translated: CASSRLAGFQETQYF. The chain joins TRBV5-1 to TRBJ2-5, with TRBD2 matching over 9 bases. With V trimmed by 4 bases and J by 1 base, 5 bases remained unmatched. This CDR3 region has 15 residues. CDR1 and CDR2 from the germline V gene are SGHRS and YFSETQ.

CDR3 nucleotide sequence: TGTGCCAGCAGCTTGGGGAACAGGGCCGCTAACTATGGCTACACCTTC. Translating it yields CASSLGNRAANYGYTF. V usage is TRBV5-5 and J usage is TRBJ1-2, with D possibly being TRBD1 (6 bases). CDR3 length: 16 amino acids. Germline-derived CDR1 and CDR2 are SGHKS and YYEKEE (reference sequence). V lost 0 bases and J lost 0, with 12 bases in between.

The chain joins TRBV11-2 to TRBJ2-7; 7 nucleotides match TRBD1. The CDR3 is 16 amino acids. V lost 4 bases to trimming and J lost 2 bases; unmatched junction nucleotides: 11. The germline gives CDR1 SGHAT, CDR2 FQNNGV. The CDR3 loop reads CASSSLQGFGAYEQYF. Written as DNA, the CDR3 is TGTGCCAGCAGCTCCTTACAGGGGTTTGGGGCCTACGAGCAGTACTTC.

The J gene is TRBJ1-5, the V gene TRBV29-1, with D unclear. The CDR3 totals 14 residues. Germline CDR1 and CDR2: SQVTM and ANQGSEA. V was cut by 0 bases and J by 0 bases, with 6 bases left in between. This chain's CDR3 is CSVEDPRSNQPQHF. CDR3 in DNA: TGCAGCGTTGAAGATCCGCGTAGCAATCAGCCCCAGCATTTT.

The V call is TRBV5-1, the J call TRBJ1-1; D call uncertain. The CDR3 spans 14 residues. With 0 bases removed from V and 0 bases from J, the gap between germline ends came to 6 bases. CDR1 and CDR2 (germline): SGHRS, YFSETQ. The CDR3 region is CASSLVLMNTEAFF. CDR3 nucleotides: TGCGCCAGCAGCTTGGTACTCATGAACACTGAAGCTTTCTTT. Full variable domain (rest looked up from reference TRBV5-1 and TRBJ1-1): KAGVTQTPRYLIKTRGQQVTLSCSPISGHRSVSWYQQTPGQGLQFLFEYFSETQRNKGNFPGRFSGRQFSNSRSEMNVSTLELGDSALYLCASSLVLMNTEAFFGQGTRLTVV.

The rearrangement joins TRBV27 to TRBJ2-6; D not certain. The CDR3 consists of 16 residues. Trimming cost V 6 bases and J 0 bases, with 12 bases left between them. The V gene's germline CDR1 is MNHEY and CDR2 SMNVEV (reference sequence). DNA for the CDR3: TGTGCCAGCAGGCCGGGTGCGCACTCTGGGGCCAACGTCCTGACTTTC. Protein: CASRPGAHSGANVLTF.

V is TRBV25-1 and J is TRBJ1-1, with 8 bases matching TRBD1. CDR1 is MGHDK, CDR2 SYGVNS, per germline. The CDR3 contains 13 residues. V lost 6 bases, J lost 4 bases, and 4 bases stayed unmatched. The CDR3 loop is CASSGQGGTEAFF. CDR3 nucleotide sequence: TGTGCCAGCAGCGGACAGGGCGGCACTGAAGCTTTCTTT.

This clone was observed many times. This chain connects TRBV18 to TRBJ2-7, with D possibly matching TRBD1 (5 bases). The germline V gene has CDR1 KGHSH and CDR2 LQKENI. The CDR3 is 12 amino acids. Deletions cut 6 bases from V and 6 bases from J, with 12 bases between. CDR3 region: CASSLDSSEQYF. The CDR3 region has the DNA TGTGCCAGCTCTCTCGACAGCTCCGAGCAGTACTTC.

This chain uses TRBV5-1 with TRBJ2-3; TRBD2 is a possible D gene (6 bases). The CDR3 covers 15 residues. Germline V gene data show CDR1 as SGHRS and CDR2 as YFSETQ. V was pared by 7 bases and J by 0 bases, with 15 bases between. The CDR3 sequence: CASAAGSISTDTQYF. The CDR3 DNA sequence: TGCGCCAGCGCGGCGGGGAGTATTAGCACAGATACGCAGTATTTT.

The J gene is TRBJ1-2, the V gene TRBV10-2; weak D call: TRBD1 (5 bases). V was cut by 0 bases and J by 5 bases, with 7 bases left in between. CDR3 length: 13 amino acids. Germline loops: CDR1 WSHSY, CDR2 SAAADI. The CDR3 protein is CASSESSGYGYTF. The CDR3 bases are TGCGCCAGCAGTGAGTCTTCAGGGTATGGCTACACCTTC.

The rearrangement joins TRBV5-3 to TRBJ1-1; D possibly corresponds to TRBD1 (5 bases). Being an ORF, TRBV5-3 has a function that is uncertain. V lost 4 bases, J lost 3 bases, and 31 bases lay in between. The CDR3 covers 20 residues. CDR3 nucleotides: TGTGCCAGAAGCCAACCCGGGGGGGGTATAGGCTGCCGCTGGGACACTGAAGCTTTCTTT. This gives the protein CARSQPGGGIGCRWDTEAFF.

The chain recombines TRBV6-4 with TRBJ1-1, with a weak D call TRBD1 (6 bases). Germline lookup yields CDR1 MRHNA and CDR2 SNTAGT. This CDR3 has 13 residues. V was pared by 6 bases and J by 3 bases, with 11 bases between. As DNA, the CDR3 is TGTGCCAGCAGCTCAACAGGGTACACTGAAGCTTTCTTT. Residues: CASSSTGYTEAFF.

This chain connects TRBV27 to TRBJ2-1; D not certain. This CDR3 spans 13 amino acids. V was shortened by 3 bases and J by 0 bases, with 3 bases between the two germline ends. The germline CDR1 and CDR2 sequences are MNHEY and SMNVEV (reference sequence). The CDR3 DNA reads TGTGCCAGCAGTTTTCGCTCCTACAATGAGCAGTTCTTC. It yields the protein CASSFRSYNEQFF.

Here the CDR3 reads CASSLGRQQETQYF. The CDR3 region has the DNA TGTGCCAGCAGCCTCGGTAGACAGCAAGAGACCCAGTACTTC. This rearrangement joins TRBV7-8 to TRBJ2-5, with D tentatively TRBD1 (5 bases). Looked up from germline, CDR1 is SGHVS and CDR2 is FQNEAQ. V gave up 5 bases and J gave up 2 bases, with 12 bases separating them. The CDR3 totals 14 residues.

This clone was counted between two and nine times. The chain has TRBV10-2 and TRBJ1-1, with 8 nucleotides matching TRBD1. The V and J ends lost 3 bases and 5 bases, in that order; junction bases with no gene match: 5. This CDR3 spans 14 amino acids. Germline CDR1 and CDR2: WSHSY and SAAADI. The CDR3 DNA reads TGCGCCAGCAGTGAAGACAGGGGAGGTACTGAAGCTTTCTTT. Amino acids: CASSEDRGGTEAFF.

This rearrangement joins TRBV5-6 to TRBJ2-1; the match to TRBD1 covers 8 bases. Germline assignment: CDR1 SGHDT and CDR2 YYEEEE. The J segment lost 2 bases and the V segment lost 5 bases, leaving 12 bases of the junction unmatched. The CDR3 totals 17 residues. CDR3 in DNA: TGTGCCAGCAGTTTACTTTACAGGGGGTTTGCCTACAATGAGCAGTTCTTC. Protein product: CASSLLYRGFAYNEQFF.

The chain couples TRBV19 to TRBJ1-2; no reliable D call. Germline CDR1 reads LNHDA; CDR2 reads SQIVND (reference sequence). Trimming removed 5 bases at V and 5 bases at J, with 12 bases between. The CDR3 is 13 residues long. The CDR3 nucleotides read TGTGCCAGTAGTCCGACCGGAGATTATGGCTACACCTTC. It translates to CASSPTGDYGYTF.

The rearrangement uses TRBV5-1 and TRBJ2-7; a possible D gene is TRBD1 (6 bases). Germline V gene lookup returns CDR1 SGHRS and CDR2 YFSETQ. CDR3 length: 15 residues. The V end lost 4 bases, the J end lost 5 bases, and 19 bases lay between the germline ends. As DNA, the CDR3 is TGCGCCAGCAGCCCTGGGGCAGGGGCTTGGGACGAGCAGTACTTC. It specifies CASSPGAGAWDEQYF.